This TCR beta chain was recovered during a study of cytomegalovirus exposure and HLA in healthy donors. A note on this clone: Its antigen is not identified.

Likely unrecorded immune exposures existed in these nominally healthy donors. It was with 60 Vbeta and 13 Jbeta primers that the PCR ran. As handled by the study authors: Around 10 million shared chains were among tens of millions of unique TCR beta chains counted in a later analysis. The repertoire was sequenced with immunoSEQ multiplex PCR; TCRdb's copy has only in-frame clones and lacks some. D and trimming were read from the DNA, whereas the V and J calls and clone size are those reported in that table. Of under 150,000 clones detected, roughly four fifths appear once; the ten largest clones hold 1.3%. This CDR3 spans 15 amino acids. Germline CDR1 LNHDA, CDR2 SQIVND (reference sequence). With V trimmed by 6 bases and J by 6 bases, 7 bases remained unmatched. Study findings and constraints: TCR beta chains numbering 164 were designated cytomegalovirus-associated. Despite most TCR sequences being rare, some public TCRs occurred in many donors.

The sample was PBMCs. The rearrangement joins TRBV19 to TRBJ2-1; 11 positions match TRBD1. The TCR was taken from a woman aged 40 to 49 in good health and CMV-seronegative. The CDR3 coding sequence is TGTGCCAGTAGGAGGGGACAGGGGGTCGGCAATGAGCAGTTCTTC. Its translation: CASRRGQGVGNEQFF. Supplemented by reference TRBV19 and TRBJ2-1, the full variable domain reads DGGITQSPKYLFRKEGQNVTLSCEQNLNHDAMYWYRQDPGQGLRLIYYSQIVNDFQKGDIAEGYSVSREKKESFPLTVTSAQKNPTAFYLCASRRGQGVGNEQFFGPGTRLTVL.